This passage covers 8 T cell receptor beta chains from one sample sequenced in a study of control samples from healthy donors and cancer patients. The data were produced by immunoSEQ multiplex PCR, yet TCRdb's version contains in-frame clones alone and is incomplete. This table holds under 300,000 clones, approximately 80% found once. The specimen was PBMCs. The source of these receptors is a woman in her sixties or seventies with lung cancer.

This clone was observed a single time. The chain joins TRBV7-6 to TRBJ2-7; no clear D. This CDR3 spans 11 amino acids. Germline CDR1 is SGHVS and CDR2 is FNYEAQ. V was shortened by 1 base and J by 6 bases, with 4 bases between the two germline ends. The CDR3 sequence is CASSLVGEQYF. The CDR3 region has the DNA TGTGCCAGCAGCTTAGTTGGCGAGCAGTACTTC.

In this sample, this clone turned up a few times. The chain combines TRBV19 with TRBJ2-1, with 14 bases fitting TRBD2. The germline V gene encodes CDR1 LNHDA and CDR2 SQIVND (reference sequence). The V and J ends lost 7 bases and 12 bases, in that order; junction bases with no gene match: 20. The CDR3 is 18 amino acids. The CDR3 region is CASNLGTSGGHPTTGQFF. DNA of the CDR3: TGTGCCAGTAACCTCGGGACTAGCGGGGGCCACCCAACGACGGGGCAGTTCTTC.

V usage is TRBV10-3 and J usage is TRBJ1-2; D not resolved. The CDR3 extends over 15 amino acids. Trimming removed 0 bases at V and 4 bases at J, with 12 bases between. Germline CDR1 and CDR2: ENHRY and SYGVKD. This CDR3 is CAISESITAGYGYTF. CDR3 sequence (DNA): TGTGCCATCAGTGAGTCAATCACAGCCGGCTATGGCTACACCTTC.

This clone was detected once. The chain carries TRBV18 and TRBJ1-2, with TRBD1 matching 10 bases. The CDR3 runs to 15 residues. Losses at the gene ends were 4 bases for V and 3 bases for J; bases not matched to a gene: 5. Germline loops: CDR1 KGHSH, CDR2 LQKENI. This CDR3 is CASSQRQGADYGYTF. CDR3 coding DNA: TGTGCCAGCTCACAAAGACAGGGGGCGGACTATGGCTACACCTTC.

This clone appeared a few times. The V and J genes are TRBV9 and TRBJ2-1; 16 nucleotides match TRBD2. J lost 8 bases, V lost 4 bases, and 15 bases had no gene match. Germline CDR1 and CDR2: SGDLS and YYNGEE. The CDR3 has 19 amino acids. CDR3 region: CASSSPGTSGRAAFHEQFF. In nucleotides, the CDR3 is TGTGCCAGCAGCAGCCCCGGGACTAGCGGGAGGGCCGCGTTCCATGAGCAGTTCTTC.

CDR3 sequence reads: CASSVPFSGAWNSPLHF. CDR3 sequence (DNA): TGTGCCAGCAGTGTACCCTTCTCCGGGGCTTGGAATTCACCCCTCCACTTT. The V call is TRBV6-1, the J call TRBJ1-6; possibly TRBD1 for D (5 bases). CDR3 length: 17 residues. In germline, CDR1 is MNHNS, CDR2 SASEGT. The ends were cut back, 4 bases at V and 7 bases at J, with 20 bases in the middle.

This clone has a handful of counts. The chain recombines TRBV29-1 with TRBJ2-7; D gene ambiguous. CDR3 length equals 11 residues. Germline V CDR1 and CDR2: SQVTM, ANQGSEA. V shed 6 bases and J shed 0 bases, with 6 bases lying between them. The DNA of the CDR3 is TGCAGCGTGGTAAGCTCCTACGAGCAGTACTTC. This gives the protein CSVVSSYEQYF.

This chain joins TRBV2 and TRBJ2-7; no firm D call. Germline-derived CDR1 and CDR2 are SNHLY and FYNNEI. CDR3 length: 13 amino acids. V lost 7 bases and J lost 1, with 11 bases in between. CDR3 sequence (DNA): TGTGCCAGCAACCCGATATGGTCCTACGAGCAGTACTTC. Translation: CASNPIWSYEQYF.